This is a list of T cell receptor beta chains from one sample in a study of blood T cells in healthy people across ages. TCRdb reanalysed the 5' RACE reads using MiXCR and keeps one entry per CDR3 protein. The sample yields around 670,000 distinct CDR3 sequences, roughly 30% seen once. Sequenced sample: blood. All receptors derive from an elderly woman in good health. Both conserved end residues are part of each CDR3. Fields, in order: D gene, clone size, V gene, J gene, CDR3 DNA, CDR3 protein. D genes are given only for firm matches. Size tells how often a clone was seen (once, few, many) or the class of an expanded clone, and some rows leave it out.

D gene: TRBD2
clone size: many
V gene: TRBV20-1
J gene: TRBJ2-7
CDR3 DNA: TGCAGTGCTAGAAACCTTAGCGGGGGGCCCCCCTACGAGCAGTACTTC
CDR3 protein: CSARNLSGGPPYEQYF

D gene: -
clone size: -
V gene: TRBV7-2
J gene: TRBJ2-6
CDR3 DNA: TGTGCCAGCAGCTTAGGAGGGGGGAGAAACCTTCTCTCTGGGGCCAACGTCCGGACTTTC
CDR3 protein: CASSLGGGRNLLSGANVRTF

D gene: TRBD1
clone size: -
V gene: TRBV12-3/TRBV12-4
J gene: TRBJ2-3
CDR3 DNA: TGTGCCAGCAGTTTTGGGGACAGGGTGACTGCAGATACGCAATATTTT
CDR3 protein: CASSFGDRVTADTQYF

D gene: -
clone size: -
V gene: TRBV6-1
J gene: TRBJ1-2
CDR3 DNA: TGTGCCAGCAGTGAAGTAAACAGAATCTATGGCTACACCTTC
CDR3 protein: CASSEVNRIYGYTF

D gene: -
clone size: many
V gene: TRBV2
J gene: TRBJ2-3
CDR3 DNA: TGTGCCAGCAGTGAAGCGTTTAACAGGGTTTCAGATACGCAGTATTTT
CDR3 protein: CASSEAFNRVSDTQYF

D gene: -
clone size: many
V gene: TRBV7-2
J gene: TRBJ2-1
CDR3 DNA: TGTGCCAGCAGCTATCACCGGGACGCGTTCTTCCAAAACAATGAGCAGTTCTTC
CDR3 protein: CASSYHRDAFFQNNEQFF

D gene: -
clone size: many
V gene: TRBV7-9
J gene: TRBJ1-2
CDR3 DNA: TGTGCCAGCAGCTTAGGGGCAGGCCATTTCTATGGCTACACCTTC
CDR3 protein: CASSLGAGHFYGYTF

D gene: -
clone size: many
V gene: TRBV7-2
J gene: TRBJ1-2
CDR3 DNA: TGTGCCAGCAGCCCCCCTGGGGGCTTCTATGGCTACACCTTC
CDR3 protein: CASSPPGGFYGYTF

D gene: TRBD1
clone size: many
V gene: TRBV10-3
J gene: TRBJ1-1
CDR3 DNA: TGTGCCACCTCAACCGGGACAGACAACACTGAAGCTTTCTTT
CDR3 protein: CATSTGTDNTEAFF

D gene: -
clone size: many
V gene: TRBV4-3
J gene: TRBJ1-1
CDR3 DNA: TGCGCCAGCAGCCAAGATCGTCTAAGGGGCGGATCTGAAGCTTTCTTT
CDR3 protein: CASSQDRLRGGSEAFF